This entry describes one T cell receptor (beta chain). Its specificity is not known. This sample is part of a study of blood T cells in healthy people across ages. Study in general: When template switching was applied, about one barcoded beta molecule was captured per two T cells.

General study findings and limits: Versus aged donors, long-lived donors had higher diversity and more naive CD4+ cells.

V dropped 0 bases and J dropped 6 bases, with 12 bases sitting between them. This CDR3 has 15 residues. Germline V gene data show CDR1 as ENHRY and CDR2 as SYGVKD. A J-beta primer mix and a sample-barcoded 5' primer were used in a second PCR of about 6 to 12 cycles. MiXCR was run by TCRdb on the 5' RACE reads, yielding one entry per CDR3 protein. The table records around 520,000 distinct CDR3 sequences, about 25% of them present only once. The same sample was also used in a study of T cells of mothers and their children. Turning to that study: Each mother yielded more than 9.5 million TCR beta CDR3 reads. Each child yielded millions of reads. When mothers and children were related, their normalized repertoire overlap, which was always slightly higher, did not differ significantly from that of unrelated pairs.

The V gene is TRBV10-3, the J gene TRBJ1-3; a possible D gene is TRBD1 (6 bases). This receptor was obtained from a boy between 2 and 10 years old in good health. Sequenced: blood. The CDR3 DNA reads TGTGCCATCAGTGAGTCAAGGGACAAGTTAAACACCATATATTTT. This sequence encodes CAISESRDKLNTIYF.